The clone carrying this T cell receptor beta chain was seen more than once but under ten times. What it binds is unknown. V shed 3 bases, J shed 0 bases, and the junction held 2 bases outside the gene matches. This CDR3 has 14 amino acids. CDR1 SGHKS and CDR2 YYEKEE come from the germline V gene (reference sequence). TCRdb re-called the 5' RACE reads through MiXCR, storing one row per CDR3 protein. The sample records about 130,000 distinct CDR3 sequences, approximately 16% being singletons. The data are from a study of T-cell memory formation after mild COVID-19. Regarding the study as a whole: Cross-reactive memory apparently joined, as some responding clones appeared in pre-infection memory.

The rearrangement links TRBV5-5 to TRBJ1-1, with 7 bases that match TRBD1. Sequences were obtained from PBMCs or a T cell subset sorted from them (not recorded which). The clonotype originates from an adult woman who had mild COVID-19 (a few samples of this study predate the infection). Cell type and time point are not known. The CDR3 sequence is CASSSTGLNTEAFF. The CDR3 nucleotides are TGTGCCAGCAGCTCGACAGGGTTGAACACTGAAGCTTTCTTT.